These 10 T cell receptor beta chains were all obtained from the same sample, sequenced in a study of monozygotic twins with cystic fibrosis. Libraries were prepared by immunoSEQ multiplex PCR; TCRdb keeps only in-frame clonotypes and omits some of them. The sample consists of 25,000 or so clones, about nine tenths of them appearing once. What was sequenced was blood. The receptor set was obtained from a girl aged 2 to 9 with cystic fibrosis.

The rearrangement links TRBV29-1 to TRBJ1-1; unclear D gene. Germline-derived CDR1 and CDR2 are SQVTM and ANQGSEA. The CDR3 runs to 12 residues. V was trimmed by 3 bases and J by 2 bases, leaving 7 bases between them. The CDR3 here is CSVESANTEAFF. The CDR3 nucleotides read TGCAGCGTTGAGTCAGCAAACACTGAAGCTTTCTTT.

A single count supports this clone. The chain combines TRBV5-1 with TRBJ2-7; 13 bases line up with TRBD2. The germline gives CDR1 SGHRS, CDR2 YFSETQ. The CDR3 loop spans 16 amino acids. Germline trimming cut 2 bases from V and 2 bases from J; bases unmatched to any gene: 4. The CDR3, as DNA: TGCGCCAGCAGCTTCGGACTAGCGGGGGTAGCCTACGAGCAGTACTTC. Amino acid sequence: CASSFGLAGVAYEQYF. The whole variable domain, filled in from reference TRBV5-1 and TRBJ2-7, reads KAGVTQTPRYLIKTRGQQVTLSCSPISGHRSVSWYQQTPGQGLQFLFEYFSETQRNKGNFPGRFSGRQFSNSRSEMNVSTLELGDSALYLCASSFGLAGVAYEQYFGPGTRLTVT.

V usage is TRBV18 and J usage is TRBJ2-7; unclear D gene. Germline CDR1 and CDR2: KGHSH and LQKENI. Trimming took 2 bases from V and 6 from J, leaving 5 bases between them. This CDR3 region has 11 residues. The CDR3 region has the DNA TGTGCCAGCTCACCAGGGATCGAGCAGTACTTC. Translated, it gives CASSPGIEQYF.

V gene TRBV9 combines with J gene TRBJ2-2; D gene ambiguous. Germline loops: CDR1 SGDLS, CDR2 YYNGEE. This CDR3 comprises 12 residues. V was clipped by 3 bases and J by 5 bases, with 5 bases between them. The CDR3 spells CASSDITGELFF. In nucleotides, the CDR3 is TGTGCCAGCAGCGACATTACCGGGGAGCTGTTTTTT. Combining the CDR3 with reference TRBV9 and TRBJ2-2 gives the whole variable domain DSGVTQTPKHLITATGQRVTLRCSPRSGDLSVYWYQQSLDQGLQFLIQYYNGEERAKGNILERFSAQQFPDLHSELNLSSLELGDSALYFCASSDITGELFFGEGSRLTVL.

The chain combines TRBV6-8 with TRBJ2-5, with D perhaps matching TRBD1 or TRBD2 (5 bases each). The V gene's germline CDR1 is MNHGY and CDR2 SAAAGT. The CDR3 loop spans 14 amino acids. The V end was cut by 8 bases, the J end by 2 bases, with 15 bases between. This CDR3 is CASGGGSLQETQYF. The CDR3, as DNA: TGTGCCAGCGGGGGTGGCTCCCTACAAGAGACCCAGTACTTC.

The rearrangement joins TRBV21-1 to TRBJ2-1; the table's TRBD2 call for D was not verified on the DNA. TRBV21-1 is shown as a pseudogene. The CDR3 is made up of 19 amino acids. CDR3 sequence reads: CARETKGLAGGPTYNEQFF. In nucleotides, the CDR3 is TGTGCCAGGGAAACTAAGGGACTAGCGGGGGGGCCTACCTACAATGAGCAGTTCTTC.

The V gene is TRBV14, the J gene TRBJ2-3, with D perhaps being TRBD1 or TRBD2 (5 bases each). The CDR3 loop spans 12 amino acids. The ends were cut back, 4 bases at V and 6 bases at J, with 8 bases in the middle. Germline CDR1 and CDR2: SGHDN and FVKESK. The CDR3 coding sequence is TGTGCCAGCAGCCGGGACGTGGATACGCAGTATTTT. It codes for CASSRDVDTQYF.

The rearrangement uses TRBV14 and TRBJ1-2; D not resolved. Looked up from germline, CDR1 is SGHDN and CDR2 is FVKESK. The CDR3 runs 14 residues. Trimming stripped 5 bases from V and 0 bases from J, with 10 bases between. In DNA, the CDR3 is TGTGCCAGCAGCAACGCTGGCGCTAACTATGGCTACACCTTC. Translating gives CASSNAGANYGYTF.

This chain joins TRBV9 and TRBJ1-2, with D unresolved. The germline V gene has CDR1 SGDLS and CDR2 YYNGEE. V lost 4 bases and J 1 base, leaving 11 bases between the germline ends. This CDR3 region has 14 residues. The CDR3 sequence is CASSPGSVNYGYTF. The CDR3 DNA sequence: TGTGCCAGCAGCCCTGGCAGCGTTAACTATGGCTACACCTTC.

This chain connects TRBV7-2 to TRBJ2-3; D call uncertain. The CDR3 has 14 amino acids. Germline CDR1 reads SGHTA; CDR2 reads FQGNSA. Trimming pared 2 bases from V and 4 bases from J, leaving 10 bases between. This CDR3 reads CASSLLPVADTQYF. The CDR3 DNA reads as TGTGCCAGCAGCTTATTGCCTGTCGCAGATACGCAGTATTTT.